A selection of T cell receptor beta chains follows, all from one sample in a study of spatial heterogeneity in lung cancer. TCRdb processed the 5' RACE reads anew with MiXCR; each CDR3 protein has one entry. The table has 15,000 to 20,000 distinct CDR3 sequences, about a fifth seen once. The sequenced sample was PBMCs, obtained at follow-up. These receptors all come from a male donor with early-stage non-small cell lung cancer. The CDR3 runs from the conserved cysteine through the conserved F or W. A D gene is named only where the DNA matches it firmly. The size field is filled for only some rows; it gives once, few, many or a size class.

D,V,J,size,CDR3,DNA
TRBD2,TRBV6-5,TRBJ2-1,-,CASSRQTSGGAVNEQFF,TGTGCCAGCAGCCGACAGACTAGCGGGGGGGCGGTAAATGAGCAGTTCTTC
TRBD1,TRBV6-1,TRBJ2-2,-,CASRAFGTANTGELFF,TGTGCCAGCAGGGCGTTTGGGACAGCTAACACCGGGGAGCTGTTTTTT
-,TRBV2,TRBJ1-6,medium-sized,CASSEQGGSSPLHF,TGTGCCAGCAGTGAACAGGGAGGGAGTTCACCCCTCCACTTT
-,TRBV9,TRBJ1-2,-,CASSADLDGYTF,TGTGCCAGCAGCGCAGATCTGGATGGCTACACCTTC
-,TRBV20-1,TRBJ1-2,-,CSARDWAGRSNYGYTF,TGCAGTGCTAGAGATTGGGCAGGGCGATCAAACTATGGCTACACCTTC
-,TRBV19,TRBJ1-2,many,CASNKGYGYTF,TGTGCCAGTAATAAGGGCTATGGCTACACCTTC
TRBD1,TRBV3-1,TRBJ2-5,medium-sized,CASSQTTGTGGRETQYF,TGTGCCAGCAGCCAAACGACCGGGACAGGGGGTCGGGAGACCCAGTACTTC
-,TRBV5-1,TRBJ2-7,-,CASSLIEVGEKYF,TGCGCCAGCAGCTTGATAGAGGTAGGGGAAAAGTACTTC
-,TRBV20-1,TRBJ2-7,-,CSAKKAAGEQYF,TGCAGTGCTAAGAAAGCGGCGGGAGAGCAGTACTTC
TRBD1,TRBV19,TRBJ2-3,few,CASSQGQGAADTQYF,TGTGCCAGTAGCCAAGGGCAGGGGGCGGCTGATACGCAGTATTTT
-,TRBV11-2,TRBJ2-3,medium-sized,CASSTRGRSTDTQYF,TGTGCCAGCAGCACCCGGGGACGGAGCACAGATACGCAGTATTTT
TRBD2,TRBV7-3,TRBJ2-3,few,CASSLREGDTQYF,TGTGCCAGCAGCTTAAGGGAGGGAGATACGCAGTATTTT
-,TRBV12-3/TRBV12-4,TRBJ2-7,many,CASSAATGRLYEQYF,TGTGCCAGCAGCGCCGCAACAGGGAGGCTCTACGAGCAGTACTTC
TRBD2,TRBV12-3/TRBV12-4,TRBJ2-4,many,CASRATSGGVPGNIQYF,TGTGCCAGCAGGGCAACTAGCGGGGGGGTGCCGGGGAACATTCAGTACTTC
-,TRBV14,TRBJ1-6,many,CASSQEDGTKRWALHF,TGTGCCAGCAGCCAAGAGGACGGAACTAAGCGGTGGGCCCTCCACTTT
TRBD2,TRBV20-1,TRBJ2-3,many,CSASYGGASTDTQYF,TGCAGTGCTTCGTACGGGGGGGCGAGCACAGATACGCAGTATTTT
TRBD2,TRBV28,TRBJ2-5,medium-sized,CASSSMTSFETQYF,TGTGCCAGCAGTTCCATGACTAGCTTCGAGACCCAGTACTTC